The text below deals with one T cell receptor (beta chain). TCRdb reanalysed the RACE reads using MiXCR and keeps one entry per CDR3 protein. The table records under 450,000 distinct CDR3 sequences, more than 4.5% of them present only once. The data belong to a study of human T cells and chemical hapten exposure. As for the study in general: Sensitization was performed using 2% DPC on an approximately 2 cm by approximately 2 cm upper inner arm skin site. Each patient's scalp received weekly diphenylcyclopropenone throughout the approximately 23-week study. How much TCR each sample yielded varied, mostly because pooled library volumes differed slightly.

Time point specified: patch test 1, 2 weeks after DPC sensitization. Treatment noted: therapeutic diphenylcyclopropenone sensitization with weekly scalp DPC. The V and J ends lost 4 bases and 2 bases, in that order; junction bases with no gene match: 5. The CDR3 length is 15 residues. Germline-derived CDR1 and CDR2 are SGDLS and YYNGEE. The input for sequencing was whole blood, taken in connection with sensitization to the hapten diphenylcyclopropenone (DPC). This sequence originates from a woman aged 50 to 60 with alopecia areata. Some clones in this sample may be carry-over from other donors' samples. The J gene is TRBJ2-3, the V gene TRBV9, with 9 bases fitting TRBD2. CDR3 in amino acids: CASSTRLADTDTQYF. The DNA for the CDR3 is TGTGCCAGCAGCACCAGACTAGCGGACACAGATACGCAGTATTTT. Full variable domain (outside the CDR3, taken from reference TRBV9 and TRBJ2-3): DSGVTQTPKHLITATGQRVTLRCSPRSGDLSVYWYQQSLDQGLQFLIQYYNGEERAKGNILERFSAQQFPDLHSELNLSSLELGDSALYFCASSTRLADTDTQYFGPGTRLTVL.